The clone carrying this T cell receptor (beta chain) appeared once. The multiple sclerosis controls, all treatment-naive patients, had relapsing-remitting disease that was stable or active. The authors negatively isolated CD8+ and CD4+ T cells and FACS-enriched TEMRA cells. This sample was included in a study of CD8 T cells in Susac syndrome. There are 17 residues in the CDR3. CDR1 is SGHRS and CDR2 is YFSETQ in the germline V gene. The V end was cut by 3 bases, the J end by 4 bases, with 20 bases between. The RNA, about 0.5 to 1 ug, was put through reverse transcription using random hexamers. TCRdb used MiXCR to reprocess the immunoSEQ multiplex PCR reads, holding one entry per CDR3 protein. The sample consists of about 300,000 distinct CDR3 sequences, 70% to 90% of them appearing once.

This chain links TRBV5-1 with TRBJ2-1, with a tentative D call TRBD2 (6 bases). The sequence derives from a human donor with multiple sclerosis. The specimen was CD8+ T cells from PBMCs. This CDR3 is CASSSSGGPQNYNEQFF. The CDR3 coding sequence is TGCGCCAGCAGCTCGAGTGGAGGGCCCCAAAATTACAATGAGCAGTTCTTC.